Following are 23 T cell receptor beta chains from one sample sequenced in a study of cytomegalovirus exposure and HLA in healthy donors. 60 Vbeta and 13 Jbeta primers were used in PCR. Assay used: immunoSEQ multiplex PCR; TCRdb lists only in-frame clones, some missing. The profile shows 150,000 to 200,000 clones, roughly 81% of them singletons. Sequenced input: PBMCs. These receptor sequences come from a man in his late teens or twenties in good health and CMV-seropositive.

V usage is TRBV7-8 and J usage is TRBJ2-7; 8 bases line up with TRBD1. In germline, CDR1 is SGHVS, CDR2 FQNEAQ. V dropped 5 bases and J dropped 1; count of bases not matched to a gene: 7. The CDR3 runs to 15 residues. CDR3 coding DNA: TGTGCCAGCAGCATGGACAGGGTAGTATCCTACGAGCAGTACTTC. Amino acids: CASSMDRVVSYEQYF.

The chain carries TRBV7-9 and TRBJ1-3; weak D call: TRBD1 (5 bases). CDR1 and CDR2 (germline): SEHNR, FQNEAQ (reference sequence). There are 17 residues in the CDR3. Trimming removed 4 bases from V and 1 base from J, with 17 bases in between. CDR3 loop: CASSSWGGEGSGNTIYF. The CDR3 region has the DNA TGTGCCAGCAGCTCCTGGGGGGGGGAAGGATCTGGAAACACCATATATTTT.

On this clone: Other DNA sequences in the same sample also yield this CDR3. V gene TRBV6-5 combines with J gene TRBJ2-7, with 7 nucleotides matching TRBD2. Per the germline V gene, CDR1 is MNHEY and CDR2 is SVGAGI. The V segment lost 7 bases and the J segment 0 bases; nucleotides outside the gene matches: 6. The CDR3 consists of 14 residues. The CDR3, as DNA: TGTGCCAGCACCCCGGGGGGAAGCTCCTACGAGCAGTACTTC. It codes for CASTPGGSSYEQYF.

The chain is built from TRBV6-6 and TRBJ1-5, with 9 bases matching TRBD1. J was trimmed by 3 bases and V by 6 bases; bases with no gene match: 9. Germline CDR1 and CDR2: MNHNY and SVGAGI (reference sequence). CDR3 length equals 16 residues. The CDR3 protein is CASSSVQGALNQPQHF. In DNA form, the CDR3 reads TGTGCCAGCAGCTCAGTACAGGGGGCTCTCAATCAGCCCCAGCATTTT.

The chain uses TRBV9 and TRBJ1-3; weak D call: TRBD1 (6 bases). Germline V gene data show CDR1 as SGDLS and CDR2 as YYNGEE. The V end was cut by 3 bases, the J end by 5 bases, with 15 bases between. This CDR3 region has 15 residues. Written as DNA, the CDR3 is TGTGCCAGCAGCGGGACAGCCGTTTTCCGAAACACCATATATTTT. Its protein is CASSGTAVFRNTIYF.

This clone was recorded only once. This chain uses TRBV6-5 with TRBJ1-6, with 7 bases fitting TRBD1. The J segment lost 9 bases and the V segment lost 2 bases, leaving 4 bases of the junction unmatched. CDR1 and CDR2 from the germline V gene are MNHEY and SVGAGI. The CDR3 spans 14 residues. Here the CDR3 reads CASSYTGVVSPLHF. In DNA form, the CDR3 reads TGTGCCAGCAGTTACACAGGGGTTGTTTCACCCCTCCACTTT.

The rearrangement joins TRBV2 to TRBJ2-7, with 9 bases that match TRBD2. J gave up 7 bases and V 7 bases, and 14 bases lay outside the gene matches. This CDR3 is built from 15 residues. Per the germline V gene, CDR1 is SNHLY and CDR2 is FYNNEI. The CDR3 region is CASIQSPAGGGEQYF. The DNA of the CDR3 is TGTGCCAGCATCCAAAGCCCAGCGGGGGGAGGTGAGCAGTACTTC.

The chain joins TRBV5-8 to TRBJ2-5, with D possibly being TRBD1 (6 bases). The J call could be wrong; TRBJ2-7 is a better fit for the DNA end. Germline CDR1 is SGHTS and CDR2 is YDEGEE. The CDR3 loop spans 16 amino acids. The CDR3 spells CASSLGQGTGSYEQYF. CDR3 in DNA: TGTGCCAGCAGCTTGGGGCAGGGAACAGGGTCCTACGAGCAGTACTTC.

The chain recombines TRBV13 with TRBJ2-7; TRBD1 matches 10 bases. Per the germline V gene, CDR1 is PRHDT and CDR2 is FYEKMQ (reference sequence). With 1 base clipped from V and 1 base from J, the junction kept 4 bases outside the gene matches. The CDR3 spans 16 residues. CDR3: CASSLEPGQGSYEQYF. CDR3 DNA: TGTGCCAGCAGCTTAGAACCGGGACAGGGGTCCTACGAGCAGTACTTC. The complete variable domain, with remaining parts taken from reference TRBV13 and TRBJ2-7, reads AAGVIQSPRHLIKEKRETATLKCYPIPRHDTVYWYQQGPGQDPQFLISFYEKMQSDKGSIPDRFSAQQFSDYHSELNMSSLELGDSALYFCASSLEPGQGSYEQYFGPGTRLTVT.

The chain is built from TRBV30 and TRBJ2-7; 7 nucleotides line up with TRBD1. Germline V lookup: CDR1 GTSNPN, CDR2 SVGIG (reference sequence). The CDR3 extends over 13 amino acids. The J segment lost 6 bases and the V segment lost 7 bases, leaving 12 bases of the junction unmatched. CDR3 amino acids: CALSGTVAGEQYF. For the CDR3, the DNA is TGTGCCTTATCCGGGACAGTGGCGGGCGAGCAGTACTTC.

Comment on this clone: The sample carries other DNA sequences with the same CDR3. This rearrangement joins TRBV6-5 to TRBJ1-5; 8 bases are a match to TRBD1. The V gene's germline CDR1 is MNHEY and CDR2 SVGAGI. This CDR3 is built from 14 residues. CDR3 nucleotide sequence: TGTGCTAGCGCGGAACAGGGGGGCAATCAGCCCCAGCATTTT. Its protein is CASAEQGGNQPQHF.

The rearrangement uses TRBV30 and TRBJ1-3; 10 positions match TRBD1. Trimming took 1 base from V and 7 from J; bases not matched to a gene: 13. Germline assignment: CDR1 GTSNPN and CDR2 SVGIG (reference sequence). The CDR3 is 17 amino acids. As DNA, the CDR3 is TGTGCCTGGAGTGCGGACAGGGGGGTTCCTTTCCTCAACACCATATATTTT. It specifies CAWSADRGVPFLNTIYF.

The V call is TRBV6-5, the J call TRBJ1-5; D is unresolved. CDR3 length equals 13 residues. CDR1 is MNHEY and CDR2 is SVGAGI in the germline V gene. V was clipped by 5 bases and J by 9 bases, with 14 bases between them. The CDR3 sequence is CASSGPGAGPQHF. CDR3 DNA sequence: TGTGCCAGCAGTGGCCCGGGAGCGGGGCCCCAGCATTTT.

Written as DNA, the CDR3 is TGTGCCAGCAGCAGGGTGGACATTCAGTACTTC. Translated, it gives CASSRVDIQYF. The V call is TRBV6-6, the J call TRBJ2-4; a possible D gene is TRBD1 (5 bases). Germline V CDR1 and CDR2: MNHNY, SVGAGI (reference sequence). The length of the CDR3 is 11 residues. V was clipped by 6 bases and J by 8 bases, with 8 bases between them.

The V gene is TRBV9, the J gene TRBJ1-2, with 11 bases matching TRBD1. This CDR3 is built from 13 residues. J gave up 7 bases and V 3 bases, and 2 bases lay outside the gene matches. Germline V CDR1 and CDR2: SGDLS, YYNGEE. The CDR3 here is CASSAGTGGGYTF. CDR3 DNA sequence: TGTGCCAGCAGCGCTGGGACAGGGGGTGGCTACACCTTC.

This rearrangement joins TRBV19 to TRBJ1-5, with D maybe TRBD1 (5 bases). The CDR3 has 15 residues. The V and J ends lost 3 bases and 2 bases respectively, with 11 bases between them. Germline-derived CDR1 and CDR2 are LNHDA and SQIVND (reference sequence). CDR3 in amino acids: CASSMNRRGNQPQHF. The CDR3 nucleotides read TGTGCCAGTAGTATGAACAGGAGGGGCAATCAGCCCCAGCATTTT. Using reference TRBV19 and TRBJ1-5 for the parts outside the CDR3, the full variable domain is DGGITQSPKYLFRKEGQNVTLSCEQNLNHDAMYWYRQDPGQGLRLIYYSQIVNDFQKGDIAEGYSVSREKKESFPLTVTSAQKNPTAFYLCASSMNRRGNQPQHFGDGTRLSIL.

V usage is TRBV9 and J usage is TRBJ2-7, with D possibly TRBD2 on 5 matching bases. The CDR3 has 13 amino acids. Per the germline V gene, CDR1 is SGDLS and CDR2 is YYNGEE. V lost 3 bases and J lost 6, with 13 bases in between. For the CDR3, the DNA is TGTGCCAGCAGCGGCGGGCCGCGAGCCGAGCAGTACTTC. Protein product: CASSGGPRAEQYF.

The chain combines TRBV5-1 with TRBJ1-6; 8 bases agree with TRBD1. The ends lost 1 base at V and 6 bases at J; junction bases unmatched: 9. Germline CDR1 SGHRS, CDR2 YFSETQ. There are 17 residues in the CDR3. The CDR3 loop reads CASSLNGAGGSNSPLHF. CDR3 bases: TGCGCCAGCAGCTTGAACGGGGCAGGGGGCAGTAATTCACCCCTCCACTTT. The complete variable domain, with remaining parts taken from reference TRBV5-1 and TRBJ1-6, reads KAGVTQTPRYLIKTRGQQVTLSCSPISGHRSVSWYQQTPGQGLQFLFEYFSETQRNKGNFPGRFSGRQFSNSRSEMNVSTLELGDSALYLCASSLNGAGGSNSPLHFGNGTRLTVT.

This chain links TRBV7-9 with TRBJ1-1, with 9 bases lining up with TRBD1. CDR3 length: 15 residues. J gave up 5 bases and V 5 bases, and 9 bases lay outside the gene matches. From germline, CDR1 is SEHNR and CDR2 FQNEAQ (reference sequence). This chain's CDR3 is CASSAGQGRRTEAFF. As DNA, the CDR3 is TGTGCCAGCAGCGCCGGACAGGGGAGGAGGACTGAAGCTTTCTTT.

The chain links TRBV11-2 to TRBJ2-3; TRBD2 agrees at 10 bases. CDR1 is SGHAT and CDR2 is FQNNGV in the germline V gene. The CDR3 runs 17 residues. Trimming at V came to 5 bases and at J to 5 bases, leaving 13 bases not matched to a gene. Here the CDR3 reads CASSRAGGPVLGDTQYF. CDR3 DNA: TGTGCCAGCAGCCGAGCGGGGGGGCCGGTTCTTGGAGATACGCAGTATTTT.

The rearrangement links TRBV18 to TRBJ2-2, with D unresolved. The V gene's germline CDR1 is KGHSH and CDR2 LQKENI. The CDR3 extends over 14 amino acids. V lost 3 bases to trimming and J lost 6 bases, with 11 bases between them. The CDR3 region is CASSPTQAAGELFF. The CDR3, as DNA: TGTGCCAGCTCACCTACCCAGGCCGCCGGGGAGCTGTTTTTT.

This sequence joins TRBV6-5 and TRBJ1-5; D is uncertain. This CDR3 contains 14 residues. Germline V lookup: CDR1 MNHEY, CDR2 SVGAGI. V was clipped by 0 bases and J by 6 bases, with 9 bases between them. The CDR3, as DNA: TGTGCCAGCAGTTACTCCGATGGCAGTCAGCCCCAGCATTTT. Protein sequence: CASSYSDGSQPQHF.

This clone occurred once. The CDR3 reads CAIRPNTENTEAFF. The DNA for the CDR3 is TGTGCCATCAGACCTAATACAGAGAACACTGAAGCTTTCTTT. This chain uses TRBV10-3 with TRBJ1-1, with D hard to call. Germline loops: CDR1 ENHRY, CDR2 SYGVKD. The CDR3 length is 14 residues. V lost 6 bases and J lost 1, with 12 bases in between.